This is a list of T cell receptor beta chains from one sample in a study of blood T cell repertoires in COVID-19. Using immunoSEQ multiplex PCR, the repertoire was profiled, and TCRdb retains in-frame clones only, with some absent. In the table there are hundreds of thousands of clones, 82% of which are singletons. Specimen: peripheral blood. Receptors originate from a woman in her 70s with acute or convalescent COVID-19. Both conserved end residues are part of each CDR3.

j_call v_call cdr3_aa
TRBJ2-5 TRBV9 CASSVGLAAETQYF
TRBJ1-5 TRBV6-2/TRBV6-3 CASSYSYSNQPQHF
TRBJ2-5 TRBV7-9 CASSLYMISQQETQYF
TRBJ2-3 TRBV6-5 CASSYNGDGTQYF
TRBJ1-1 TRBV19 CASTPLRGQGNTEAFF
TRBJ1-2 TRBV6-1 CASSERVAAGRDYGYTF
TRBJ1-4 TRBV3-1/TRBV3-2 CASSQAMGQYNEKLFF
TRBJ2-5 TRBV6-5 CATGQDRGTQYF
TRBJ1-1 TRBV28 CASRPGVMTRTEAFF
TRBJ1-4 TRBV28 CASSLPGTGESEKLFF
TRBJ1-1 TRBV19 CASSPQRGVSDTEAFF
TRBJ2-1 TRBV3-1/TRBV3-2 CASSQLGLAGAYNEQFF
TRBJ2-5 TRBV2 CASRETGMTQYF
TRBJ1-5 TRBV19 CASISGGGSNQPQHF
TRBJ2-1 TRBV11-2 CASSGKGWTPYNEQFF
TRBJ2-7 TRBV7-9 CASSFLTGAYEQYF
TRBJ2-1 TRBV7-2 CASSLRLAWVF
TRBJ1-5 TRBV19 CASSSRNNQPQHF
TRBJ1-2 TRBV3-1/TRBV3-2 CASSQQGQGYGYTF
TRBJ2-1 TRBV9 CASSDGQGNYNEQFF
TRBJ2-7 TRBV12-3/TRBV12-4 CASSFYRGREYF
TRBJ1-2 TRBV19 CASSMGFRGNYGYTF
TRBJ1-2 TRBV5-4 CASSYDRAGYTF
TRBJ1-1 TRBV6-2/TRBV6-3 CASSYSRQGEAFF
TRBJ1-1 TRBV3-1/TRBV3-2 CASSQMDRGEAFF
TRBJ2-2 TRBV2 CASSDPPGGGPNTGELFF
TRBJ1-2 TRBV4-2 CASSQESGSRDGYTF
TRBJ2-7 TRBV6-5 CASSLSGSRSYEQYF
TRBJ1-4 TRBV6-5 CASSIRRREKLFF
TRBJ2-5 TRBV7-2 CASSLFGGEETQYF